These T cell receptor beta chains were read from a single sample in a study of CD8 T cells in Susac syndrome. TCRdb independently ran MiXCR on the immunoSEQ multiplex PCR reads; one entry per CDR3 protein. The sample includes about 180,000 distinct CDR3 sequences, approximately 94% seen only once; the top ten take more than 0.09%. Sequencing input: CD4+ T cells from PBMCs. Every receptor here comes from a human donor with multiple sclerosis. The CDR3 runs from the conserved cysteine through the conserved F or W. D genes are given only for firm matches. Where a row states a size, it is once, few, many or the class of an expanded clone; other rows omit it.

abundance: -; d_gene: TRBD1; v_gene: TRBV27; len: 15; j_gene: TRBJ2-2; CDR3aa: CASAADRANTGELFF; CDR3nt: TGTGCCAGCGCCGCGGACAGGGCGAACACCGGGGAGCTGTTTTTT
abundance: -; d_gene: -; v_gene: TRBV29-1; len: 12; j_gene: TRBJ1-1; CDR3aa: CSVAGHNTEAFF; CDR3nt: TGCAGCGTAGCCGGGCATAACACTGAAGCTTTCTTT
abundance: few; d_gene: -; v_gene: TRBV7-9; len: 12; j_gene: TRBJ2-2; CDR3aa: CASSLSNGELFF; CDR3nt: TGTGCCAGCAGCTTATCTAACGGGGAGCTGTTTTTT
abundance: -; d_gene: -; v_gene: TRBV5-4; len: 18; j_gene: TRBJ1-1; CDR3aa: CASSLGGFLGQRAVEAFF; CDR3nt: TGTGCCAGCAGCTTGGGAGGGTTTCTCGGACAGCGAGCTGTTGAAGCTTTCTTT
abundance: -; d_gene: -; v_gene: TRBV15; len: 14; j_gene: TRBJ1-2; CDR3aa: CATSRDGINYGYTF; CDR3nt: TGTGCCACCAGCAGAGATGGGATTAACTATGGCTACACCTTC
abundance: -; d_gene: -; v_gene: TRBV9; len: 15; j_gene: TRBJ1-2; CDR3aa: CASSPEVGGGHGYTF; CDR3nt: TGTGCCAGCAGCCCCGAGGTCGGGGGAGGTCATGGCTACACCTTC
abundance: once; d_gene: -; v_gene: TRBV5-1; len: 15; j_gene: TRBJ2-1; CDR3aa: CASSLEGGVLHEQFF; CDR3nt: TGCGCCAGCAGCCTCGAGGGGGGCGTATTGCATGAGCAGTTCTTC
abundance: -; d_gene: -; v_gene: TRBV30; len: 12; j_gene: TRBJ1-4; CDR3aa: CAWCGGNEKLFF; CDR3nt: TGTGCCTGGTGCGGGGGCAATGAAAAACTGTTTTTT
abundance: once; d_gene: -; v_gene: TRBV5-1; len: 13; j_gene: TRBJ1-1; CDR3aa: CASSSVPGAGAFF; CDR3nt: TGCGCCAGCAGCTCTGTTCCGGGGGCCGGCGCTTTCTTT
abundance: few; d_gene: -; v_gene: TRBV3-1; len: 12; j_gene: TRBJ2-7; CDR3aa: CASSRDFYEQYF; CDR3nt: TGTGCCAGCAGTCGGGACTTCTACGAGCAGTACTTC
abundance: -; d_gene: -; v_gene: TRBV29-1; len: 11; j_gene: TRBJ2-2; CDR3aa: CSVNTRRELFF; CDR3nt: TGCAGCGTTAACACCCGGCGGGAGCTGTTTTTT
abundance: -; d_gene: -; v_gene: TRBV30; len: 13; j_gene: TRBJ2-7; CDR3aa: CAWASGYSYEQYF; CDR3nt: TGTGCCTGGGCTTCAGGGTACTCCTACGAGCAGTACTTC
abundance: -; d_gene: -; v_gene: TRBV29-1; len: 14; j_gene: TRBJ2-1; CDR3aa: CSVEVGGSYNEQFF; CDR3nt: TGCAGCGTTGAGGTTGGGGGGTCCTACAATGAGCAGTTCTTC
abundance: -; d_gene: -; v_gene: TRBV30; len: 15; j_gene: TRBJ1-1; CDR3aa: CAWSVWGPMNTEAFF; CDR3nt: TGTGCCTGGAGTGTTTGGGGCCCTATGAACACTGAAGCTTTCTTT
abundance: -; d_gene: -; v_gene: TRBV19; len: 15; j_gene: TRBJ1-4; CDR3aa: CASSSRPNEREKLFF; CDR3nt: TGTGCCAGTAGTTCGCGACCTAACGAACGGGAAAAACTGTTTTTT
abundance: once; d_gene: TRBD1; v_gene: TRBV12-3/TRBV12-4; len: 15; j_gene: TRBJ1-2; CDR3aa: CASREQGAPDYGYTF; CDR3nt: TGTGCCAGCAGAGAACAGGGGGCACCGGACTATGGCTACACCTTC
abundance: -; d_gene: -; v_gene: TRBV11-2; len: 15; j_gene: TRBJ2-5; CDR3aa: CASSLVGFGRETQYF; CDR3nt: TGTGCCAGCAGCTTAGTTGGGTTCGGGCGTGAGACCCAGTACTTC
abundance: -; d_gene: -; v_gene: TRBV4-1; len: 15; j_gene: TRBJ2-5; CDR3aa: CASSQLGLIQETQYF; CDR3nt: TGCGCCAGCAGCCAGCTGGGACTCATCCAAGAGACCCAGTACTTC
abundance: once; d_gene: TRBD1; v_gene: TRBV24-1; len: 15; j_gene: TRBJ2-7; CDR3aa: CATSQTGTANYEQYF; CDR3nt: TGTGCCACCTCACAAACCGGGACAGCGAACTACGAGCAGTACTTC
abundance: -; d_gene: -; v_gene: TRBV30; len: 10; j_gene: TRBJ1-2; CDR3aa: CAWYRVGYTF; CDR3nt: TGTGCCTGGTACAGGGTTGGCTACACCTTC
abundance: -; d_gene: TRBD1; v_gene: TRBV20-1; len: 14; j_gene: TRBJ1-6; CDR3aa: CSGQGPDHNSPLHF; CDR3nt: TGCAGTGGACAGGGCCCTGACCATAATTCACCCCTCCACTTT
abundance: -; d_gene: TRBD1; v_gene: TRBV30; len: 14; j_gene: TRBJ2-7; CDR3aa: CAWRSGGAIYEQYF; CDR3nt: TGTGCCTGGAGATCAGGGGGCGCAATCTACGAGCAGTACTTC
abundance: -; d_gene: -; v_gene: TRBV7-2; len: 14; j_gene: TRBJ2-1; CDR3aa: CASTPDSSYNEQFF; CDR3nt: TGTGCCAGCACCCCCGACAGTTCCTACAATGAGCAGTTCTTC
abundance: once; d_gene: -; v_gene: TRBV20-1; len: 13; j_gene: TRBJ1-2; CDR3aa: CSAAEPLDYGYTF; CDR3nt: TGCAGTGCTGCGGAGCCCTTGGACTATGGCTACACCTTC
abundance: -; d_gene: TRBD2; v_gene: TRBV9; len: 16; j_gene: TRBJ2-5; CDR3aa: CASSVVSGGPQETQYF; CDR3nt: TGTGCCAGCAGCGTAGTTAGCGGGGGGCCTCAAGAGACCCAGTACTTC
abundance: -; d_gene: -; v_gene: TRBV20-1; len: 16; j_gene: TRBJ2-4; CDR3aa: CSASGALALAKNIQYF; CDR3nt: TGCAGTGCCTCAGGGGCGCTTGCCCTAGCCAAAAACATTCAGTACTTC
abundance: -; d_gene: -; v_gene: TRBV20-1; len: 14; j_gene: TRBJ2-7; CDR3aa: CSASPGAASYEQYF; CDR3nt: TGCAGTGCTAGCCCTGGGGCAGCCTCCTACGAGCAGTACTTC
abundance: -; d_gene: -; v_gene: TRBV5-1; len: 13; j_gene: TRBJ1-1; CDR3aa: CASSYTENTEAFF; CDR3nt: TGCGCCAGCAGCTACACAGAGAACACTGAAGCTTTCTTT
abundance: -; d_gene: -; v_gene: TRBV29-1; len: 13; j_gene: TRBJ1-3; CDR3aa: CSVEDAPGATIYF; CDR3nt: TGCAGCGTTGAAGATGCCCCGGGAGCCACCATATATTTT
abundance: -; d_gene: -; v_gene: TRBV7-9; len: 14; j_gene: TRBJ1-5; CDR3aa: CASSPGTQNQPQHF; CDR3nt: TGTGCCAGCAGCCCCGGGACCCAAAATCAGCCCCAGCATTTT
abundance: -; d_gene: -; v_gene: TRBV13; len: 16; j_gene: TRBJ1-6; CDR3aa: CASSWRGGGSNSPLHF; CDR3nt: TGTGCCAGCAGCTGGAGGGGTGGAGGGAGTAATTCACCCCTCCACTTT
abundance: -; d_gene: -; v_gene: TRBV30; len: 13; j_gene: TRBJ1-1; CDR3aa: CAWTGKRFPEAFF; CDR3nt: TGTGCCTGGACGGGCAAGAGGTTCCCTGAAGCTTTCTTT
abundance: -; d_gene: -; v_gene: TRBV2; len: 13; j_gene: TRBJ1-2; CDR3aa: CASMIRAYYGYTF; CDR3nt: TGTGCCAGCATGATAAGGGCCTACTATGGCTACACCTTC
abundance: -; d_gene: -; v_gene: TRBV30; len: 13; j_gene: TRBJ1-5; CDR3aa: CAWSSGMSQPQHF; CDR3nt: TGTGCCTGGAGTTCGGGGATGAGCCAGCCCCAGCATTTT
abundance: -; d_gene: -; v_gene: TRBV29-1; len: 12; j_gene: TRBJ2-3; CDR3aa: CSVGHSTDTQYF; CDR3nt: TGCAGCGTTGGGCATAGCACAGATACGCAGTATTTT
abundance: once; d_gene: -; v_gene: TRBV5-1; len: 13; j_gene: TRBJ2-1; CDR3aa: CASSRDPSGEQFF; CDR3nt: TGCGCCAGCAGCCGGGACCCTTCGGGTGAGCAGTTCTTC
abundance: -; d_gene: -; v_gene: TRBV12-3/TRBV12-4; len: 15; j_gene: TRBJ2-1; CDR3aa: CASSLGDTLGNEQFF; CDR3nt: TGTGCCAGCAGTTTAGGGGACACCCTCGGCAATGAGCAGTTCTTC
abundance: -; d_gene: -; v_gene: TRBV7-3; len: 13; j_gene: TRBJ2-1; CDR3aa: CASSKGTYNEQFF; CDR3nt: TGTGCCAGCAGCAAGGGGACCTACAATGAGCAGTTCTTC
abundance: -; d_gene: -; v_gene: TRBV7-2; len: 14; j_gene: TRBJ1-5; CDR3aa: CASSFEYSNQPQHF; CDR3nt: TGTGCCAGCAGCTTTGAATATAGCAATCAGCCCCAGCATTTT
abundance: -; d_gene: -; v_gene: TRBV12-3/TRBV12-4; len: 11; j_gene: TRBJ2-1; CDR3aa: CASSFVHEQFF; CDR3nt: TGTGCCAGCAGTTTTGTCCATGAGCAGTTCTTC